One sample yielded the 31 T cell receptor beta chains listed below, sequenced in a study of beta chain features in type 1 diabetes. The entirety of the isolated RNA underwent reverse transcription, so expressed TCRB transcripts were sequenced. The data were produced by immunoSEQ multiplex PCR, yet TCRdb's version contains in-frame clones alone and is incomplete. This table has 850,000 to 900,000 clones, roughly a sixth appearing once. Sequencing was carried out using naive CD4+ T cells from blood. Receptors were obtained from a woman aged 18-29 years in good health.

The chain has TRBV5-1 and TRBJ2-7; TRBD2 matches at 8 bases. Per germline, CDR1 SGHRS and CDR2 YFSETQ. The CDR3 loop spans 16 amino acids. V was clipped by 4 bases and J by 6 bases; unmatched bases: 15. DNA of the CDR3: TGCGCCAGCAGCACCCTGGAGCGGGAGCCCTTGGCCGAGCAGTACTTC. Amino acids: CASSTLEREPLAEQYF.

The chain combines TRBV2 with TRBJ2-3, with D unresolved. V shed 3 bases and J shed 2 bases, with 9 bases lying between them. The CDR3 runs 14 residues. The germline V gene has CDR1 SNHLY and CDR2 FYNNEI. The CDR3 loop is CASSDGQVTDTQYF. CDR3 bases: TGTGCCAGCAGTGATGGGCAGGTCACAGATACGCAGTATTTT. Looking up the rest from reference TRBV2 and TRBJ2-3 gives the full variable domain: EPEVTQTPSHQVTQMGQEVILRCVPISNHLYFYWYRQILGQKVEFLVSFYNNEISEKSEIFDDQFSVERPDGSNFTLKIRSTKLEDSAMYFCASSDGQVTDTQYFGPGTRLTVL.

This clone appeared a few times. This sequence joins TRBV7-2 and TRBJ2-7; D gene ambiguous. Germline CDR1 SGHTA, CDR2 FQGNSA. The CDR3 is made up of 17 amino acids. Trimming removed 0 bases at V and 0 bases at J, with 15 bases between. CDR3 DNA: TGTGCCAGCAGCTTAGCGACCCTGGGGATTGACTCCTACGAGCAGTACTTC. Translation gives CASSLATLGIDSYEQYF.

This clone was counted only a few times. The J gene is TRBJ2-3, the V gene TRBV29-1, with 7 bases lining up with TRBD2. V lost 4 bases to trimming and J lost 2 bases; unmatched junction nucleotides: 9. The CDR3 length is 15 residues. Germline V gives CDR1 SQVTM, CDR2 ANQGSEA. The CDR3 nucleotides read TGCAGCGTTGCGCGCCTCGGGGGGACCACAGATACGCAGTATTTT. Protein sequence: CSVARLGGTTDTQYF.

Only one count was recorded for this clone. The chain couples TRBV6-6 to TRBJ1-1; no firm D call. V gave up 6 bases and J gave up 2 bases, with 16 bases separating them. This CDR3 has 15 amino acids. CDR1 MNHNY and CDR2 SVGAGI come from the germline V gene (reference sequence). The CDR3 nucleotides read TGTGCCAGCAGCGGGGTATCGGTTGGTAACACTGAAGCTTTCTTT. This sequence encodes CASSGVSVGNTEAFF.

This clone was observed a handful of times. CDR3 nucleotides: TGTGCCAGCAGCTTAATGAGAGTCTTTAGCTACGAGCAGTACTTC. The encoded protein is CASSLMRVFSYEQYF. V is TRBV11-2 and J is TRBJ2-7, with D uncertain. The CDR3 is 15 residues long. CDR1 and CDR2 (germline): SGHAT, FQNNGV. V lost 2 bases and J lost 3, with 14 bases in between. Full variable domain (remainder filled in from reference TRBV11-2 and TRBJ2-7): EAGVAQSPRYKIIEKRQSVAFWCNPISGHATLYWYQQILGQGPKLLIQFQNNGVVDDSQLPKDRFSAERLKGVDSTLKIQPAKLEDSAVYLCASSLMRVFSYEQYFGPGTRLTVT.

This clone has only a few counts. The J gene is TRBJ2-5, the V gene TRBV13; D gene uncertain. Trimming removed 0 bases at V and 8 bases at J, with 13 bases between. From germline, CDR1 is PRHDT and CDR2 FYEKMQ (reference sequence). The CDR3 totals 14 residues. CDR3 nucleotide sequence: TGTGCCAGCAGCTTAGGTCTCGTTTTTCCTACCCAGTACTTC. Translating gives CASSLGLVFPTQYF.

This chain uses TRBV4-3 with TRBJ2-6; the match to TRBD1 covers 9 bases. The V gene end was trimmed by 1 base and the J gene end by 2 bases; junction bases not matched to a gene: 15. The CDR3 totals 21 residues. The germline V gene encodes CDR1 LGHNA and CDR2 YSLEER. The CDR3 is CASSQVRASGTGYPGANVLTF. The DNA for the CDR3 is TGCGCCAGCAGCCAAGTTAGGGCATCGGGGACAGGGTATCCTGGGGCCAACGTCCTGACTTTC.

Only a few counts were recorded for this clone. The chain has TRBV10-3 and TRBJ1-4; the D is unclear. Germline V lookup: CDR1 ENHRY, CDR2 SYGVKD. The CDR3 totals 14 residues. V was trimmed by 4 bases and J by 0 bases, leaving 6 bases between them. The DNA for the CDR3 is TGTGCCATCAGTGCGCGGGCAACTAATGAAAAACTGTTTTTT. This encodes CAISARATNEKLFF.

This clone was counted a few times. The rearrangement links TRBV11-1 to TRBJ2-7, with TRBD1 matching 7 bases. The CDR3 runs 12 residues. Trimming at V came to 3 bases and at J to 9 bases, leaving 5 bases not matched to a gene. Germline CDR1 SGHAT, CDR2 FQDESV (reference sequence). CDR3 residues: CASSFTGDVQYF. CDR3 nucleotide sequence: TGTGCCAGCAGCTTTACAGGGGATGTGCAGTACTTC.

A few counts support this clone. The genes are TRBV5-4 and TRBJ2-5; 7 bases line up with TRBD2. This CDR3 has 14 amino acids. The J segment lost 5 bases and the V segment lost 4 bases, leaving 8 bases of the junction unmatched. CDR1 and CDR2 from the germline V gene are SGHNT and YYREEE (reference sequence). As DNA, the CDR3 is TGTGCCAGCAGCGACCGCGGGGGAGGGGAGACCCAGTACTTC. This codes for CASSDRGGGETQYF.

The chain recombines TRBV6-6 with TRBJ2-7, with 11 nucleotides matching TRBD1. This CDR3 is 16 amino acids long. Unmatched junction bases numbered 10, after V lost 6 bases and J lost 3 bases. From germline, CDR1 is MNHNY and CDR2 SVGAGI (reference sequence). CDR3 bases: TGTGCCAGCAGAACACTATTTGGGACAGGGGGCTACGAGCAGTACTTC. This translates into CASRTLFGTGGYEQYF.

This clone has only a few counts. The CDR3 reads CASSPMDRENNEQFF. CDR3 coding DNA: TGTGCCAGCAGCCCGATGGACAGGGAAAACAATGAGCAGTTCTTC. The chain is built from TRBV4-2 and TRBJ2-1; TRBD1 agrees at 8 bases. The CDR3 runs to 15 residues. Losses at the gene ends were 4 bases for V and 5 bases for J; bases not matched to a gene: 7. Germline CDR1 reads LGHNA; CDR2 reads YNFKEQ.

The CDR3, as DNA: TGTGCCAGCAGCGGGACTCCCAGATCCACAGATACGCAGTATTTT. The encoded protein is CASSGTPRSTDTQYF. J is TRBJ2-3 and V is TRBV7-8; a weak D match, TRBD2 (6 bases). CDR1 is SGHVS, CDR2 FQNEAQ, per germline. Trimming stripped 5 bases from V and 2 bases from J, with 14 bases between. The CDR3 totals 15 residues.

V is TRBV7-9 and J is TRBJ2-7; D is perhaps TRBD2 (6 bases). The CDR3 is 14 amino acids. V lost 5 bases and J 5 bases, leaving 16 bases between the germline ends. Germline CDR1 is SEHNR and CDR2 is FQNEAQ (reference sequence). CDR3 residues: CASSRLGRLNEQYF. Here the CDR3 DNA reads TGTGCCAGCAGCAGACTAGGGAGGTTGAACGAGCAGTACTTC.

The genes are TRBV6-5 and TRBJ2-7; D uncertain. This CDR3 comprises 13 residues. With 4 bases removed from V and 2 bases from J, the gap between germline ends came to 9 bases. Germline CDR1 reads MNHEY; CDR2 reads SVGAGI. The CDR3 nucleotides read TGTGCCAGCAGTTCTAGGGAAGCCTACGAGCAGTACTTC. It yields the protein CASSSREAYEQYF.

V gene TRBV5-4 combines with J gene TRBJ2-3, with TRBD2 identical over 8 bases. Germline V gene data show CDR1 as SGHNT and CDR2 as YYREEE (reference sequence). The CDR3 is 15 amino acids. The V segment lost 4 bases and the J segment 6 bases; nucleotides outside the gene matches: 10. The CDR3 loop is CASSAGLGGWDTQYF. CDR3 DNA sequence: TGTGCCAGCAGCGCGGGACTAGGAGGGTGGGATACGCAGTATTTT.

This clone was seen a few times. This chain joins TRBV19 and TRBJ2-6; 10 bases line up with TRBD1. The CDR3 contains 16 residues. Germline V gene sequence: CDR1 LNHDA, CDR2 SQIVND (reference sequence). With 10 bases clipped from V and 4 bases from J, the junction kept 10 bases outside the gene matches. CDR3: CATRTGGLLGANVLTF. In nucleotides, the CDR3 is TGTGCCACCAGGACAGGGGGTCTCTTGGGGGCCAACGTCCTGACTTTC.

The V call is TRBV6-6, the J call TRBJ2-1; 7 bases map to TRBD1. Looked up from germline, CDR1 is MNHNY and CDR2 is SVGAGI (reference sequence). The J segment lost 5 bases and the V segment lost 6 bases, leaving 7 bases of the junction unmatched. This CDR3 region has 14 residues. The CDR3 is CASRFRDSHNEQFF. CDR3 DNA sequence: TGTGCCAGCAGGTTCCGGGACAGCCACAATGAGCAGTTCTTC.

This chain uses TRBV6-6 with TRBJ2-4; TRBD2 aligns across 11 bases. Germline CDR1 reads MNHNY; CDR2 reads SVGAGI (reference sequence). There are 13 residues in the CDR3. V dropped 5 bases and J dropped 11; count of bases not matched to a gene: 5. The CDR3 sequence is CASSQGTSGLQYF. The CDR3 DNA reads TGTGCCAGCAGTCAAGGGACTAGCGGTCTTCAGTACTTC.

V usage is TRBV6-4 and J usage is TRBJ2-7; 9 positions match TRBD2. Trimming removed 8 bases from V and 5 bases from J; junction bases left unmatched: 16. Germline V gives CDR1 MRHNA, CDR2 SNTAGT. The CDR3 runs to 16 residues. The CDR3 spells CASWTLAGVRFHEQYF. CDR3 in DNA: TGTGCCAGCTGGACGTTAGCGGGAGTTCGGTTTCACGAGCAGTACTTC.

The chain recombines TRBV6-1 with TRBJ2-7, with 7 bases matching TRBD2. Germline CDR1 is MNHNS and CDR2 is SASEGT. The CDR3 spans 13 residues. The J segment lost 3 bases and the V segment lost 5 bases, leaving 4 bases of the junction unmatched. The CDR3 nucleotides read TGTGCCAGCAGTCCTGGGGGGGACTACGAGCAGTACTTC. This gives the protein CASSPGGDYEQYF.

V usage is TRBV4-2 and J usage is TRBJ2-5, with D unresolved. The CDR3 contains 15 residues. Germline CDR1 LGHNA, CDR2 YNFKEQ. V shed 5 bases and J shed 2 bases, with 15 bases lying between them. The CDR3 DNA follows: TGTGCCAGCAGCTCACGGTGGAGCGTACAAGAGACCCAGTACTTC. Amino acid sequence: CASSSRWSVQETQYF.

On this clone itself: A read error may produce the germline difference seen at one junction end. CDR3 DNA: TGCAGCGCCAACTACAATACAGGGAACCTATTT. It translates to CSANYNTGNLF. The genes are TRBV29-1 and TRBJ1-4, with a weak D call TRBD1 (6 bases). The V gene's germline CDR1 is SQVTM and CDR2 ANQGSEA. CDR3 length: 11 residues.

This clone came up a few times. This sequence joins TRBV27 and TRBJ1-3; unclear D gene. Trimming removed 3 bases at V and 4 bases at J, with 7 bases between. The CDR3 sequence is 13 residues long. Germline CDR1 reads MNHEY; CDR2 reads SMNVEV (reference sequence). The CDR3 sequence is CASSFDGGNTIYF. The CDR3 nucleotides are TGTGCCAGCAGTTTCGACGGGGGAAACACCATATATTTT.

The gene calls are TRBV7-9 and TRBJ1-1; D unresolved. The CDR3 sequence is 11 residues long. In germline, CDR1 is SEHNR, CDR2 FQNEAQ (reference sequence). With 8 bases removed from V and 0 bases from J, the gap between germline ends came to 4 bases. The CDR3 spells CASSMNTEAFF. CDR3 nucleotides: TGTGCCAGCTCCATGAACACTGAAGCTTTCTTT.

In its sample, this clone was seen a few times. The V and J genes are TRBV4-2 and TRBJ2-2, with D possibly TRBD2 on 7 matching bases. Germline V gene sequence: CDR1 LGHNA, CDR2 YNFKEQ. This CDR3 region has 18 residues. V dropped 1 base and J dropped 4 bases, with 19 bases sitting between them. For the CDR3, the DNA is TGTGCCAGCAGCCAAGTTGGGGGAGGGCCGGGGGCCACCGGGGAGCTGTTTTTT. It specifies CASSQVGGGPGATGELFF.

The chain carries TRBV15 and TRBJ2-7, with D possibly TRBD2 on 5 matching bases. Germline values: CDR1 LNHNV, CDR2 YYDKDF (reference sequence). This CDR3 has 16 amino acids. Trimming removed 0 bases at V and 7 bases at J, with 19 bases between. CDR3 residues: CATSRDGWEKEEEQYF. In DNA form, the CDR3 reads TGTGCCACCAGCAGAGATGGGTGGGAGAAGGAGGAAGAGCAGTACTTC.

The chain carries TRBV11-2 and TRBJ2-1; 13 bases line up with TRBD2. Unmatched junction bases numbered 12, after V lost 5 bases and J lost 5 bases. Looked up from germline, CDR1 is SGHAT and CDR2 is FQNNGV. This CDR3 region has 18 residues. The CDR3 nucleotides are TGTGCCAGCAGCCAACGACTAGCGGGAGGTAGAGGACACAATGAGCAGTTCTTC. Its translation: CASSQRLAGGRGHNEQFF.

This clone has a handful of counts. The V and J genes are TRBV27 and TRBJ2-6, with TRBD1 matching over 8 bases. The CDR3 sequence is 18 residues long. Germline CDR1 and CDR2: MNHEY and SMNVEV (reference sequence). The ends lost 2 bases at V and 0 bases at J; junction bases unmatched: 6. Here the CDR3 reads CASSLRQGFSSGANVLTF. As DNA, the CDR3 is TGTGCCAGCAGTTTACGACAGGGGTTTAGCTCTGGGGCCAACGTCCTGACTTTC.

This clone occurred a few times. This chain connects TRBV2 to TRBJ1-2; 8 bases align to TRBD1. Looked up from germline, CDR1 is SNHLY and CDR2 is FYNNEI. The trim removed 3 bases at V and 5 bases at J, leaving 5 bases unmatched. The CDR3 has 14 amino acids. In DNA, the CDR3 is TGTGCCAGCAGTGACCAGGGGGCGCGGTATGGCTACACCTTC. It translates to CASSDQGARYGYTF.